The 3 T cell receptor beta chains below all came from one sample that was sequenced in a study of T cells expressing NK-cell markers. Using the 5' RACE reads, TCRdb records one entry per CDR3 protein without DNA. The table for this sample gives some 390,000 distinct CDR3 sequences. The material sequenced was blood T cells: a sorted CD56 or NKG2C T cell subset, CD4+ or CD8+ T cells, or bulk PBMC T cells (not recorded which). These receptors were obtained from a woman aged 45 to 65 in good health.

The rearrangement uses TRBV5-1 and TRBJ2-2; TCRdb outputs TRBD2, but without DNA this stays unchecked. The CDR3 length is 15 residues. CDR1 SGHRS and CDR2 YFSETQ come from the germline V gene. The CDR3 loop is CASRMDSLNTGELFF.

V is TRBV5-5 and J is TRBJ2-4; TCRdb's D call, TRBD2, is unchecked because there is no DNA. Germline loops: CDR1 SGHKS, CDR2 YYEKEE (reference sequence). The CDR3 has 21 residues. This CDR3 is CASSQGLSGTSGREAKNIQYF. Complete variable domain (other parts from reference TRBV5-5 and TRBJ2-4): DAGVTQSPTHLIKTRGQQVTLRCSPISGHKSVSWYQQVLGQGPQFIFQYYEKEERGRGNFPDRFSARQFPNYSSELNVNALLLGDSALYLCASSQGLSGTSGREAKNIQYFGAGTRLSVL.

The rearrangement uses TRBV12-3 or TRBV12-4 and TRBJ2-3; TCRdb selects TRBD2, and the lack of DNA leaves this call unchecked. The CDR3 spans 16 residues. The CDR3 is CASTFGRQVLSDTQYF.